Sequencing of this T cell receptor (beta chain) was carried out in a study of graft-versus-host responses after intestinal transplantation. This CDR3 is 18 amino acids long. V lost 8 bases, J lost 0 bases, and 10 bases stayed unmatched. Germline values: CDR1 SGHVS, CDR2 FNYEAQ. The method was immunoSEQ multiplex PCR; TCRdb's version includes in-frame clones alone and lacks a portion of them. The sample records about 57,000 clones, approximately 90% being singletons. The sequence was collected from a human patient who received an intestinal transplant, so some T cells may come from the graft donor. Sequences were derived from PBMCs, sampled 26 days after transplant. V is TRBV7-6 and J is TRBJ2-2; 12 bases line up with TRBD1. The CDR3 coding sequence is TGTGCCAGCTCGGGACAGGGGGCTCTTGACGCGAACACCGGGGAGCTGTTTTTT. This sequence encodes CASSGQGALDANTGELFF.